These 18 T cell receptor beta chains came from one sample sequenced in a study of cytomegalovirus exposure and HLA in healthy donors (dated by TCRdb to about 2017). The library relied on the immunoSEQ multiplex PCR assay. This is the immuneACCESS table as TCRdb keeps it, with only in-frame sequences that have V and J called. A part of the clones is gone; compared with another copy, unresolved V genes explain less than half, and the rest is unexplained. The sample records approximately 180,000 clones, 87% of which are singletons. Together, the top ten hold roughly 1.5% of the sample. Material: PBMCs. The source of these receptors is a woman aged 25 to 45 in good health and CMV-seronegative.

The V and J genes are TRBV2 and TRBJ1-1, with a weak D call TRBD1 (6 bases). The ends were cut back, 8 bases at V and 1 base at J, with 14 bases in the middle. CDR1 and CDR2 (germline): SNHLY, FYNNEI. The CDR3 runs 14 residues. This CDR3 reads CASEQGKANTEAFF. In DNA, the CDR3 is TGTGCCAGCGAACAGGGTAAAGCGAACACTGAAGCTTTCTTT.

The chain couples TRBV6-6 to TRBJ1-5, with D unclear. The CDR3 has 13 amino acids. In germline, CDR1 is MNHNY, CDR2 SVGAGI (reference sequence). Between the trimmed V and J ends, which lost 3 bases and 5 bases, there was a span of 8 bases. CDR3 sequence: CASSYTVDQPQHF. CDR3 in DNA: TGTGCCAGCAGTTATACAGTGGATCAGCCCCAGCATTTT.

V is TRBV7-2 and J is TRBJ1-6, with TRBD1 as a possible D gene (5 bases). This CDR3 has 15 amino acids. The V gene's germline CDR1 is SGHTA and CDR2 FQGNSA. Trimming pared 3 bases from V and 7 bases from J, leaving 13 bases between. The CDR3 DNA reads TGTGCCAGCAGCTTGACGCAGGGCGCGAATTCACCCCTCCACTTT. It yields the protein CASSLTQGANSPLHF.

The chain joins TRBV6-5 to TRBJ2-2; 7 bases agree with TRBD1. The J segment lost 6 bases and the V segment lost 4 bases, leaving 2 bases of the junction unmatched. CDR1 and CDR2 from the germline V gene are MNHEY and SVGAGI. This CDR3 is 13 amino acids long. As DNA, the CDR3 is TGTGCCAGCAGTTTAGGGGGCCCCGGGGAGCTGTTTTTT. Its translation: CASSLGGPGELFF.

The sample holds a few counts of this clone. The chain employs TRBV27 and TRBJ1-2; possibly TRBD1 for D (6 bases). CDR1 and CDR2 from the germline V gene are MNHEY and SMNVEV (reference sequence). V was shortened by 6 bases and J by 2 bases, with 19 bases between the two germline ends. The CDR3 totals 16 residues. CDR3 region: CASSALGTRSNYGYTF. The DNA of the CDR3 is TGTGCCAGCAGCGCCCTAGGGACACGCAGCAACTATGGCTACACCTTC.

The V gene is TRBV7-9, the J gene TRBJ1-1; D is undetermined. This CDR3 contains 13 residues. Germline lookup yields CDR1 SEHNR and CDR2 FQNEAQ (reference sequence). V lost 5 bases and J lost 5, with 12 bases in between. As DNA, the CDR3 is TGTGCCAGCAGCCCGCCCGGAGGGACTGAAGCTTTCTTT. Its protein is CASSPPGGTEAFF.

This rearrangement joins TRBV4-3 to TRBJ2-7; TRBD1 agrees at 8 bases. Germline V gene lookup returns CDR1 LGHNA and CDR2 YSLEER. The CDR3 totals 15 residues. V lost 0 bases to trimming and J lost 3 bases; unmatched junction nucleotides: 4. The CDR3 DNA reads TGCGCCAGCAGCCAAGATAGGACAGGGAACTACGAGCAGTACTTC. Protein product: CASSQDRTGNYEQYF.

A remark on this clone: Additional DNA sequences in this sample encode the identical CDR3. The rearrangement joins TRBV4-3 to TRBJ1-5; weak D call: TRBD1 (5 bases). The length of the CDR3 is 15 residues. Germline assignment: CDR1 LGHNA and CDR2 YSLEER. Trimming cost V 0 bases and J 4 bases, with 10 bases left between them. The DNA of the CDR3 is TGCGCCAGCAGCCAAGATCGGGCAGGGAATCAGCCCCAGCATTTT. The encoded protein is CASSQDRAGNQPQHF.

This chain's CDR3 is CASKPGTSVYEQYF. Written as DNA, the CDR3 is TGTGCCAGCAAGCCCGGGACTAGCGTGTACGAGCAGTACTTC. The rearrangement links TRBV28 to TRBJ2-7, with TRBD2 matching 10 bases. Germline V gene sequence: CDR1 MDHEN, CDR2 SYDVKM. The CDR3 has 14 residues. V shed 7 bases, J shed 4 bases, and the junction held 7 bases outside the gene matches.

This rearrangement joins TRBV27 to TRBJ2-3, with TRBD2 identical over 8 bases. Germline CDR1 and CDR2: MNHEY and SMNVEV (reference sequence). The V and J ends lost 4 bases and 4 bases, in that order; junction bases with no gene match: 7. This CDR3 contains 15 residues. The DNA of the CDR3 is TGTGCCAGCAGTTACTACGGGGGGGTTGCAGATACGCAGTATTTT. It is translated as CASSYYGGVADTQYF.

The chain combines TRBV19 with TRBJ1-1; 10 nucleotides match TRBD1. The trim removed 6 bases at V and 5 bases at J, leaving 6 bases unmatched. The V gene's germline CDR1 is LNHDA and CDR2 SQIVND (reference sequence). The CDR3 sequence is 14 residues long. CDR3 DNA sequence: TGTGCCAGTAGAACGACAGGGGGCTGGACTGAAGCTTTCTTT. This gives the protein CASRTTGGWTEAFF.

The rearrangement joins TRBV4-1 to TRBJ1-4; weak D call: TRBD1 (5 bases). The germline gives CDR1 MGHRA, CDR2 YSYEKL. V lost 0 bases and J lost 8, with 22 bases in between. This CDR3 comprises 18 residues. CDR3: CASSQDERLGQLWEKLFF. CDR3 DNA sequence: TGCGCCAGCAGCCAAGATGAGAGGCTGGGGCAACTATGGGAAAAACTGTTTTTT.

The gene calls are TRBV27 and TRBJ2-3; 8 bases are shared with TRBD2. This CDR3 is 18 amino acids long. The V gene end was trimmed by 3 bases and the J gene end by 0 bases; junction bases not matched to a gene: 11. CDR1 is MNHEY, CDR2 SMNVEV, per germline (reference sequence). The CDR3 protein is CASSLTPGGYLSTDTQYF. In DNA form, the CDR3 reads TGTGCCAGCAGTTTGACGCCGGGGGGGTATCTAAGCACAGATACGCAGTATTTT.

This chain links TRBV5-1 with TRBJ2-2; TRBD1 matches at 12 bases. The CDR3 runs 18 residues. The ends lost 4 bases at V and 5 bases at J; junction bases unmatched: 12. CDR1 and CDR2 (germline): SGHRS, YFSETQ. In nucleotides, the CDR3 is TGCGCCAGCAGCCCCCTAATGGGACAGGGGGCAGGAACCGGGGAGCTGTTTTTT. It codes for CASSPLMGQGAGTGELFF.

This chain joins TRBV2 and TRBJ2-5, with D uncertain. Trimming cost V 5 bases and J 0 bases, with 19 bases left between them. CDR3 length: 17 amino acids. CDR1 is SNHLY and CDR2 is FYNNEI in the germline V gene. CDR3: CASSPDSAISYQETQYF. As DNA, the CDR3 is TGTGCCAGCAGTCCCGACTCCGCCATTTCGTACCAAGAGACCCAGTACTTC.

The table lists this clone with a count of one. V gene TRBV6-1 combines with J gene TRBJ2-1; D is unresolved. This CDR3 spans 13 amino acids. The germline CDR1 and CDR2 sequences are MNHNS and SASEGT. Between the trimmed V and J ends, which lost 7 bases and 0 bases, there was a span of 7 bases. The CDR3 coding sequence is TGTGCCAGCACCCGGAGCTCCTACAATGAGCAGTTCTTC. This codes for CASTRSSYNEQFF.

The chain joins TRBV5-1 to TRBJ1-1, with a possible D match to TRBD1 (6 bases). CDR1 is SGHRS and CDR2 is YFSETQ in the germline V gene. V shed 6 bases and J shed 0 bases, with 9 bases lying between them. The length of the CDR3 is 13 residues. The CDR3 DNA is TGCGCCAGCAAGTACAGGGTGAACACTGAAGCTTTCTTT. Encoded protein: CASKYRVNTEAFF.

The chain carries TRBV6-1 and TRBJ1-6; D not certain. This CDR3 has 17 amino acids. Trimming shortened V by 1 base and J by 0 bases, and 10 bases separated the two germline ends. Germline CDR1 and CDR2: MNHNS and SASEGT. The chain's CDR3 is CASSEEVRSSYNSPLHF. CDR3 nucleotide sequence: TGTGCCAGCAGTGAAGAGGTCCGGAGCTCCTATAATTCACCCCTCCACTTT.